A single sample is the source of the 30 T cell receptor beta chains below, sequenced in a study of post-analysis software for immune sequencing data (dated by TCRdb to between 2015 and 2016). These TCRs are of unknown antigen specificity. Libraries were prepared through PCR. Sequencing relied on an Illumina HiSeq 2500. Unique molecular identifiers were incorporated into TCR beta cDNA libraries to reduce PCR and sequencing biases. The public reads were reanalyzed by TCRdb: fastp trimming at Q25, MiXCR alignment, in-frame beta chains only. Here each entry gathers all rows of one CDR3 protein and keeps the most common genes and DNA. The sample table contains about 500,000 distinct CDR3 sequences; only one count was recorded for roughly 46% of them. Of the sample, about 12% is held by the ten largest clones. The full study reports these points: Four to six TRBV segments, including TRBV5-6, TRBV5-1 and TRBV20-1, were significantly more frequent in patients than controls.

Material for sequencing was blood. Every receptor here comes from a girl aged 5 to 17 with multiple sclerosis.

This clonotype was found a few times. The genes are TRBV9 and TRBJ2-1, with 8 nucleotides matching TRBD2. J lost 4 bases, V lost 0 bases, and 9 bases had no gene match. The CDR3 contains 17 residues. Germline CDR1 SGDLS, CDR2 YYNGEE. CDR3 coding DNA: TGTGCCAGCAGCGTAGCTGGTAGCGGGACGGCTTACAATGAGCAGTTCTTC. Residues: CASSVAGSGTAYNEQFF.

The chain couples TRBV5-5 to TRBJ2-3; D call uncertain. V lost 2 bases, J lost 6 bases, and 13 bases lay in between. CDR3 length: 14 residues. Germline lookup yields CDR1 SGHKS and CDR2 YYEKEE (reference sequence). Here the CDR3 DNA reads TGTGCCAGCAGCTTTGCCTCAGCCGGGGATACGCAGTATTTT. Translating gives CASSFASAGDTQYF.

The chain links TRBV12-5 to TRBJ2-1; D might be TRBD2 (6 bases). Trimming took off 9 bases at V and 3 bases at J, with 18 bases between the two ends. The CDR3 runs 15 residues. Looked up from germline, CDR1 is LGHNT and CDR2 is FRNRAP. In DNA form, the CDR3 reads TGTGCTAGAAGGGCGGGGACCCCCTACTACAATGAGCAGTTCTTC. Residues: CARRAGTPYYNEQFF.

The genes are TRBV5-5 and TRBJ2-3; 8 bases align to TRBD1. CDR1 and CDR2 from the germline V gene are SGHKS and YYEKEE (reference sequence). The CDR3 length is 16 residues. J gave up 3 bases and V 3 bases, and 9 bases lay outside the gene matches. CDR3 sequence: CASSYLPGQATDTQYF. CDR3 sequence (DNA): TGTGCCAGCAGCTACCTACCGGGACAGGCTACAGATACGCAGTATTTT.

This sequence joins TRBV20-1 and TRBJ1-4; D call uncertain. The V and J ends lost 0 bases and 0 bases respectively, with 14 bases between them. The CDR3 contains 17 residues. Germline V gene data show CDR1 as DFQATT and CDR2 as SNEGSKA (reference sequence). The CDR3 DNA reads TGCAGTGCTAGAGATCTCATTGGCAGGTCAACTAATGAAAAACTGTTTTTT. It yields the protein CSARDLIGRSTNEKLFF.

This chain's CDR3 is CSAGYTGSQETQYF. In DNA, the CDR3 is TGCAGTGCTGGGTATACCGGGTCCCAAGAGACCCAGTACTTC. The chain carries TRBV20-1 and TRBJ2-5; D remains unclear. The CDR3 totals 14 residues. CDR1 and CDR2 (germline): DFQATT, SNEGSKA (reference sequence). Trimming removed 5 bases from V and 1 base from J, with 14 bases in between.

The chain has TRBV12-3 or TRBV12-4 and TRBJ1-1, with a tentative D call TRBD1 (6 bases). The V end was cut by 6 bases, the J end by 2 bases, with 13 bases between. The CDR3 is 14 residues long. The CDR3 DNA reads as TGTGCCAGCAGCTGGGACACCCTAAACACTGAAGCTTTCTTT. It specifies CASSWDTLNTEAFF.

A few counts support this clonotype. The rearrangement links TRBV9 to TRBJ2-1; D gene ambiguous. V lost 0 bases to trimming and J lost 0 bases, with 7 bases between them. CDR3 length equals 15 residues. Germline assignment: CDR1 SGDLS and CDR2 YYNGEE. CDR3 sequence: CASSVDAPSYNEQFF. CDR3 nucleotide sequence: TGTGCCAGCAGCGTAGATGCCCCCTCCTACAATGAGCAGTTCTTC.

There are a few counts of this clonotype. The chain has TRBV18 and TRBJ1-2; 8 bases match TRBD1. The V gene's germline CDR1 is KGHSH and CDR2 LQKENI. V trimming: 0 bases; J trimming: 3 bases; junction bases outside the gene matches: 3. CDR3 length equals 15 residues. CDR3 sequence: CASSPPSGQDYGYTF. CDR3 sequence (DNA): TGTGCCAGCTCACCACCGTCGGGACAGGACTATGGCTACACCTTC.

The chain couples TRBV29-1 to TRBJ1-4; D not resolved. The V gene's germline CDR1 is SQVTM and CDR2 ANQGSEA. The CDR3 runs 12 residues. Between the trimmed V and J ends, which lost 3 bases and 6 bases, there was a span of 8 bases. DNA of the CDR3: TGCAGCGTTGAGGGAAATGATGAAAAACTGTTTTTT. It translates to CSVEGNDEKLFF.

CDR3 DNA sequence: TGCAGCGTCGCCGGGACCTCCTCCTACAATGAGCAGTTCTTC. Its translation: CSVAGTSSYNEQFF. The rearrangement uses TRBV29-1 and TRBJ2-1, with D tentatively TRBD1 or TRBD2 (5 bases each). From germline, CDR1 is SQVTM and CDR2 ANQGSEA. V gave up 6 bases and J gave up 0 bases, with 12 bases separating them. The CDR3 covers 14 residues.

The chain combines TRBV20-1 with TRBJ2-1; 10 nucleotides line up with TRBD2. Germline V gene data show CDR1 as DFQATT and CDR2 as SNEGSKA (reference sequence). CDR3 length: 13 amino acids. V lost 6 bases to trimming and J lost 3 bases; unmatched junction nucleotides: 2. CDR3 region: CSAGTSDYNEQFF. The CDR3 DNA is TGCAGTGCCGGGACTAGCGACTACAATGAGCAGTTCTTC.

The sample holds a few counts of this clonotype. The genes are TRBV5-1 and TRBJ2-5, with 11 bases matching TRBD1. This CDR3 spans 14 amino acids. V was pared by 4 bases and J by 5 bases, with 4 bases of the junction left unmatched. Germline V gene sequence: CDR1 SGHRS, CDR2 YFSETQ. The CDR3 DNA sequence: TGCGCCAGCAGCCGGTGGACAGGGGGCGAGACCCAGTACTTC. This codes for CASSRWTGGETQYF.

This clonotype was seen more than once but under ten times. The chain has TRBV12-3 or TRBV12-4 and TRBJ2-5; 11 bases are a match to TRBD2. Trimming removed 4 bases from V and 1 base from J; junction bases left unmatched: 8. The CDR3 length is 17 residues. CDR3 sequence reads: CASSWGTSGIIQETQYF. DNA of the CDR3: TGTGCCAGCAGTTGGGGGACTAGCGGCATAATCCAAGAGACCCAGTACTTC.

This clonotype appeared a few times. This may be a read error, as it is one base from a much larger clone. The V call is TRBV10-3, the J call TRBJ2-5; perhaps TRBD1 as D (6 bases). The CDR3 spans 17 residues. Trimming stripped 0 bases from V and 4 bases from J, with 18 bases between. Germline CDR1 is ENHRY and CDR2 is SYGVKD. The CDR3 is CAISESDTGIGRETQYF. The CDR3 nucleotides read TGTGCCATCAGTGAGTCGGATACAGGGATTGGACGAGAGACCCAGTACTTC.

V is TRBV28 and J is TRBJ2-1, with TRBD2 matching 9 bases. This CDR3 is 17 amino acids long. Germline values: CDR1 MDHEN, CDR2 SYDVKM. After removal of 1 base from V and 4 bases from J, the junction contained 8 bases not matched to a gene. This CDR3 reads CASSLSGGRAIYNEQFF. The CDR3 region has the DNA TGTGCCAGCAGTTTATCTGGCGGGAGGGCCATTTACAATGAGCAGTTCTTC.

The V gene is TRBV6-1, the J gene TRBJ2-3, with 9 bases fitting TRBD2. The trim removed 8 bases at V and 2 bases at J, leaving 8 bases unmatched. Germline CDR1 and CDR2: MNHNS and SASEGT. The CDR3 spans 15 residues. The CDR3 loop is CASFVLAGPTDTQYF. The DNA of the CDR3 is TGTGCCAGCTTTGTCCTAGCGGGACCCACAGATACGCAGTATTTT.

This sequence joins TRBV5-1 and TRBJ2-3, with a weak D call TRBD2 (6 bases). Trimming removed 2 bases at V and 3 bases at J, with 13 bases between. The CDR3 loop spans 15 amino acids. Germline assignment: CDR1 SGHRS and CDR2 YFSETQ. In nucleotides, the CDR3 is TGCGCCAGCAGCTTCGGGCAGGAGGGGACAGATACGCAGTATTTT. Amino acids: CASSFGQEGTDTQYF.

V usage is TRBV19 and J usage is TRBJ2-1; maybe TRBD1 (5 bases). Germline-derived CDR1 and CDR2 are LNHDA and SQIVND (reference sequence). The CDR3 length is 16 residues. Trimming stripped 8 bases from V and 8 bases from J, with 25 bases between. DNA for the CDR3: TGTGCCAGTGGGGCACAGTCGGTTGCCCCCATCGATGAGCAGTTCTTC. The encoded protein is CASGAQSVAPIDEQFF. The complete variable domain, with remaining parts taken from reference TRBV19 and TRBJ2-1, reads DGGITQSPKYLFRKEGQNVTLSCEQNLNHDAMYWYRQDPGQGLRLIYYSQIVNDFQKGDIAEGYSVSREKKESFPLTVTSAQKNPTAFYLCASGAQSVAPIDEQFFGPGTRLTVL.

The rearrangement uses TRBV4-1 and TRBJ2-7; 8 positions agree with TRBD2. The CDR3 length is 15 residues. V shed 3 bases and J 4 bases; nucleotides not matched to a gene: 8. Germline V lookup: CDR1 MGHRA, CDR2 YSYEKL. The CDR3 protein is CASSHTVSGSYEQYF. The CDR3 region has the DNA TGCGCCAGCAGCCACACTGTCAGCGGGAGTTACGAGCAGTACTTC.

The rearrangement links TRBV15 to TRBJ2-3, with unresolved D. There are 15 residues in the CDR3. Germline V lookup: CDR1 LNHNV, CDR2 YYDKDF (reference sequence). The ends were cut back, 4 bases at V and 0 bases at J, with 11 bases in the middle. CDR3 protein: CATSKDQESTDTQYF. Here the CDR3 DNA reads TGTGCCACCAGCAAAGACCAGGAGAGCACAGATACGCAGTATTTT. Combining the CDR3 with reference TRBV15 and TRBJ2-3 gives the whole variable domain DAMVIQNPRYQVTQFGKPVTLSCSQTLNHNVMYWYQQKSSQAPKLLFHYYDKDFNNEADTPDNFQSRRPNTSFCFLDIRSPGLGDTAMYLCATSKDQESTDTQYFGPGTRLTVL.

Comments on this clonotype: The junction differs from germline at one of its ends, possibly a read error. The chain has TRBV6-5 and TRBJ1-5; the D gene is possibly TRBD1 (6 bases). Germline lookup yields CDR1 MNHEY and CDR2 SVGAGI. This CDR3 region has 16 residues. CDR3 nucleotides: TGTACCAGCAGTCCTACCCAGGGGTGGGGCAATCAGCCCCAGCATTTT. This translates into CTSSPTQGWGNQPQHF.

The V gene is TRBV6-1, the J gene TRBJ2-4; 8 bases align to TRBD2. The CDR3 totals 18 residues. The J segment lost 3 bases and the V segment lost 5 bases, leaving 15 bases of the junction unmatched. The germline gives CDR1 MNHNS, CDR2 SASEGT. CDR3 DNA: TGTGCCAGCAGTCCCCCGGCCAGGGCGGGGGGTGGCAAAAACATTCAGTACTTC. Translating gives CASSPPARAGGGKNIQYF.

This clonotype was detected only a few times. This sequence joins TRBV4-2 and TRBJ1-3; the D is unclear. Trimming removed 0 bases at V and 2 bases at J, with 8 bases between. The germline CDR1 and CDR2 sequences are LGHNA and YNFKEQ. This CDR3 has 15 residues. The CDR3 here is CASSQEGQTGNTIYF. The DNA of the CDR3 is TGTGCCAGCAGCCAAGAAGGGCAGACTGGAAACACCATATATTTT.

In nucleotides, the CDR3 is TGTGCCAGCAGTTCACAGGGTCCCACTGAAGCTTTCTTT. Its protein is CASSSQGPTEAFF. V and J are TRBV11-2 and TRBJ1-1; TRBD1 might be the D (6 bases). V dropped 6 bases and J dropped 4 bases, with 12 bases sitting between them. The CDR3 loop spans 13 amino acids. Germline assignment: CDR1 SGHAT and CDR2 FQNNGV.

The CDR3 reads CASVLEDTQYF. DNA of the CDR3: TGTGCCAGCGTGTTAGAAGATACGCAGTATTTT. The chain employs TRBV12-3 or TRBV12-4 and TRBJ2-3; D unresolved. CDR3 length equals 11 residues. V lost 8 bases and J lost 5, with 8 bases in between.

This chain links TRBV2 with TRBJ2-3; no reliable D call. Trimming shortened V by 4 bases and J by 1 base, and 6 bases separated the two germline ends. Germline CDR1 reads SNHLY; CDR2 reads FYNNEI. The CDR3 is made up of 13 amino acids. The CDR3 sequence: CASSGGRTDTQYF. Written as DNA, the CDR3 is TGTGCCAGCAGTGGAGGCCGCACAGATACGCAGTATTTT.

The CDR3 nucleotides are TGTGCCAGCAGCCGGGGGGGCTGGTACTACAATGAGCAGTTCTTC. Its translation is CASSRGGWYYNEQFF. V gene TRBV14 combines with J gene TRBJ2-1; maybe TRBD2 (7 bases). The V and J ends lost 4 bases and 3 bases respectively, with 13 bases between them. The CDR3 totals 15 residues. Germline V gene sequence: CDR1 SGHDN, CDR2 FVKESK.

This clonotype was seen only a few times. The chain uses TRBV27 and TRBJ2-7; D might be TRBD2 (7 bases). Germline values: CDR1 MNHEY, CDR2 SMNVEV (reference sequence). Trimming cost V 7 bases and J 0 bases, with 13 bases left between them. This CDR3 region has 14 residues. The CDR3 coding sequence is TGTGCCAGCACTGGGGGGGGCCACTCCTACGAGCAGTACTTC. It yields the protein CASTGGGHSYEQYF.

This clonotype was seen a few times. The chain recombines TRBV6-1 with TRBJ1-5; the D gene is possibly TRBD1 (6 bases). CDR1 and CDR2 (germline): MNHNS, SASEGT. There are 13 residues in the CDR3. V was trimmed by 8 bases and J by 3 bases, leaving 11 bases between them. The CDR3 region is CASRQVVNQPQHF. The CDR3 DNA reads as TGTGCCAGCCGACAGGTCGTCAATCAGCCCCAGCATTTT.